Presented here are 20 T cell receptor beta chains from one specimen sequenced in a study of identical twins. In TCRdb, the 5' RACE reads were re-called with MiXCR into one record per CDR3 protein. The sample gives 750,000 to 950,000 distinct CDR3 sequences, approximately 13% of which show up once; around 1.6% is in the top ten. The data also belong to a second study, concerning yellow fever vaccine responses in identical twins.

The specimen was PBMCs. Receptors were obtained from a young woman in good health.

CDR3 coding DNA: TGCAGTGCTAGAGCTACGGGAGCGGGAGCCTACGAGCAGTACTTC. Translating gives CSARATGAGAYEQYF. V and J are TRBV20-1 and TRBJ2-7, with 8 bases fitting TRBD2. CDR1 is DFQATT, CDR2 SNEGSKA, per germline (reference sequence). V gave up 1 base and J gave up 2 bases; unmatched junction bases: 7. The CDR3 is 15 amino acids.

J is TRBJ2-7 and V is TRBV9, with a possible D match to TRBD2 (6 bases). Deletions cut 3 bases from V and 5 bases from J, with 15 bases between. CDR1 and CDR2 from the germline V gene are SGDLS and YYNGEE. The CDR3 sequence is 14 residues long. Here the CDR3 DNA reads TGTGCCAGCAGCGGCGCCGGGACTGTGAACGAGCAGTACTTC. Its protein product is CASSGAGTVNEQYF.

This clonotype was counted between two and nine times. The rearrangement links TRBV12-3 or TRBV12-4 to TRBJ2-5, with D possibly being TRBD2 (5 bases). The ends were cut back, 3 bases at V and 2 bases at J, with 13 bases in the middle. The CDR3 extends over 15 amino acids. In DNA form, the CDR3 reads TGTGCCAGCAGTTTTTCCAGCGGAGAGCAAGAGACCCAGTACTTC. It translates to CASSFSSGEQETQYF.

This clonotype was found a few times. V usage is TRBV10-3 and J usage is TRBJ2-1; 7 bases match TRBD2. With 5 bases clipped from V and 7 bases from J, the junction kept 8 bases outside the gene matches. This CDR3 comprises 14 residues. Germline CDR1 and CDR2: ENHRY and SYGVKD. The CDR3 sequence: CAISMAGVGNEQFF. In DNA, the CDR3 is TGTGCCATCAGTATGGCGGGAGTGGGAAATGAGCAGTTCTTC.

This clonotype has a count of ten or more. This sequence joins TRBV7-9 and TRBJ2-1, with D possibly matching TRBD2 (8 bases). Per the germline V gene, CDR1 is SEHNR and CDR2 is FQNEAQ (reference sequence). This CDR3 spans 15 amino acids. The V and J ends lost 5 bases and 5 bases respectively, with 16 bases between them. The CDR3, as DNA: TGTGCCAGCAGCCCGGGACTAGGGGGCCACAATGAGCAGTTCTTC. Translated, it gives CASSPGLGGHNEQFF.

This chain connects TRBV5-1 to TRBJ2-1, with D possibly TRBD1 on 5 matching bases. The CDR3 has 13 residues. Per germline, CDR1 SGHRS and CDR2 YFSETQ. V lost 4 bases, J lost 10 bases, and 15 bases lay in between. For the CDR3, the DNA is TGCGCCAGCAGCCTGCTTAGGCAGGGAGAGCAGTTCTTC. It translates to CASSLLRQGEQFF.

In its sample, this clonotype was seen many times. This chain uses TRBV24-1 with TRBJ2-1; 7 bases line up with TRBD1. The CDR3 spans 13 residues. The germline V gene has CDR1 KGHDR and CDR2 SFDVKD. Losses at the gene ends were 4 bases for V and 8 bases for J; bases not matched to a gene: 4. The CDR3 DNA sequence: TGTGCCACCAGTGACGCTGGACAGGATGAGCAGTTCTTC. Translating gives CATSDAGQDEQFF.

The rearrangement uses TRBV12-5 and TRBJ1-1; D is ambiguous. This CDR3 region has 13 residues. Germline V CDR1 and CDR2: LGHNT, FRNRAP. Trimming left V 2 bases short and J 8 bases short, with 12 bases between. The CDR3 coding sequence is TGTGCTAGTGGTTTGTCCCCCACTTCCGAAGCTTTCTTT. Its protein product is CASGLSPTSEAFF.

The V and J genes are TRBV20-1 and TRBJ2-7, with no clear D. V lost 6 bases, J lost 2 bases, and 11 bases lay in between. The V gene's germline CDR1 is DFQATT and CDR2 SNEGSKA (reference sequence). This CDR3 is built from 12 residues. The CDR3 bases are TGCAGTGCCCCGAGTGGAGCCTACGAGCAGTACTTC. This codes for CSAPSGAYEQYF.

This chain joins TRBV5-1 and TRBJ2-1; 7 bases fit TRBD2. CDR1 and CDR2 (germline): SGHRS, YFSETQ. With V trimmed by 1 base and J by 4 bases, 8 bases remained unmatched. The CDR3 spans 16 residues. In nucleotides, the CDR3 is TGCGCCAGCAGCTTGTCTGCGGGAGCGGGGTACAATGAGCAGTTCTTC. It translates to CASSLSAGAGYNEQFF.

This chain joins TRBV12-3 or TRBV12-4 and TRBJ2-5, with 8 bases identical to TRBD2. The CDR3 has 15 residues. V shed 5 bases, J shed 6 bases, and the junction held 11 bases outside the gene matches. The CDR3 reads CASSGVAGGEKTQYF. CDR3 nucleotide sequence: TGTGCCAGCAGTGGGGTTGCGGGGGGCGAAAAGACCCAGTACTTC.

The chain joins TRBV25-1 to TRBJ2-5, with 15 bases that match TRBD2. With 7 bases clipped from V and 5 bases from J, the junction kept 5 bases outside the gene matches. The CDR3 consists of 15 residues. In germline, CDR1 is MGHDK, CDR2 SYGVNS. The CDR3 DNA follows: TGTGCCAGCATCCCCGGACTAGCGGGAGGGGAGACCCAGTACTTC. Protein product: CASIPGLAGGETQYF.

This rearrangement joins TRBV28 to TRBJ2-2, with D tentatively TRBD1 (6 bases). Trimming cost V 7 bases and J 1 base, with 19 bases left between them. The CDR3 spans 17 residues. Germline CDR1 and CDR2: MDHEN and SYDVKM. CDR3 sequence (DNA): TGTGCCAGCACTCCCGCCCGGACAGTTTTGAACACCGGGGAGCTGTTTTTT. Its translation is CASTPARTVLNTGELFF.

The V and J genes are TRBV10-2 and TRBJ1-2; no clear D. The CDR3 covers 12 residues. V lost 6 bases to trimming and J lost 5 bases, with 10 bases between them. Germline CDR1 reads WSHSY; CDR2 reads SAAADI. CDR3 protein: CASRVRTYGYTF. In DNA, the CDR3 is TGCGCCAGCAGGGTCCGGACTTATGGCTACACCTTC.

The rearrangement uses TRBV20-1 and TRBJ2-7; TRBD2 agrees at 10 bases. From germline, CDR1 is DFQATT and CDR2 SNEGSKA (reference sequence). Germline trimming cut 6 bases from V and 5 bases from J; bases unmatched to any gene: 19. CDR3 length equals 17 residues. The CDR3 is CSAEKGLAGVTTNEQYF. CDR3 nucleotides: TGCAGTGCAGAGAAAGGGCTAGCGGGAGTCACTACTAACGAGCAGTACTTC.

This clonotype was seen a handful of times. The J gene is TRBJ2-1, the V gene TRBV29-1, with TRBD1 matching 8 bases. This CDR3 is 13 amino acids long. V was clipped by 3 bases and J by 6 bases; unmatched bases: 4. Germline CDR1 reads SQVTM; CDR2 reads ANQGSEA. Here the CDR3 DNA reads TGCAGCGTTGACCAGGGGGCCAGCAATGAGCAGTTCTTC. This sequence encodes CSVDQGASNEQFF.

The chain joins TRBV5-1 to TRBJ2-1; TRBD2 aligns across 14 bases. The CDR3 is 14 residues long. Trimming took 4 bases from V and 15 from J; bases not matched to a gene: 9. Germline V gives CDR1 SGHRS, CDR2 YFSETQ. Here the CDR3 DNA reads TGCGCCAGCAGCGACAGACTAGCGGGAGGGCCGCCGTTCTTC. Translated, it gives CASSDRLAGGPPFF.

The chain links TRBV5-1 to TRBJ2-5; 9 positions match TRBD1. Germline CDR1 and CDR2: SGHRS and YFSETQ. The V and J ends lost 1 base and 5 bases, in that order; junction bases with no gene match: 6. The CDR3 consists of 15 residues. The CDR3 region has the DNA TGCGCCAGCAGCTTGCACGGACAGGGGAGTGAGACCCAGTACTTC. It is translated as CASSLHGQGSETQYF.

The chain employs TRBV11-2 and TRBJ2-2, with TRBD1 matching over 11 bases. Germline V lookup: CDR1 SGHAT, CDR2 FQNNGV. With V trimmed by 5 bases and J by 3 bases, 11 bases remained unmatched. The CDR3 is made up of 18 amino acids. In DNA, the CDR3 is TGTGCCAGCAGCCCGGACAGGGGGCGGTCGCTTGACACCGGGGAGCTGTTTTTT. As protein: CASSPDRGRSLDTGELFF.

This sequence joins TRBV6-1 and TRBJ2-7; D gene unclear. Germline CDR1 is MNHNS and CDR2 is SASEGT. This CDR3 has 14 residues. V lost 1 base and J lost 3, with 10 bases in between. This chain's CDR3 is CASSEDENYYEQYV. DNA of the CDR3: TGTGCCAGCAGTGAAGATGAGAACTACTACGAGCAGTACGTC.